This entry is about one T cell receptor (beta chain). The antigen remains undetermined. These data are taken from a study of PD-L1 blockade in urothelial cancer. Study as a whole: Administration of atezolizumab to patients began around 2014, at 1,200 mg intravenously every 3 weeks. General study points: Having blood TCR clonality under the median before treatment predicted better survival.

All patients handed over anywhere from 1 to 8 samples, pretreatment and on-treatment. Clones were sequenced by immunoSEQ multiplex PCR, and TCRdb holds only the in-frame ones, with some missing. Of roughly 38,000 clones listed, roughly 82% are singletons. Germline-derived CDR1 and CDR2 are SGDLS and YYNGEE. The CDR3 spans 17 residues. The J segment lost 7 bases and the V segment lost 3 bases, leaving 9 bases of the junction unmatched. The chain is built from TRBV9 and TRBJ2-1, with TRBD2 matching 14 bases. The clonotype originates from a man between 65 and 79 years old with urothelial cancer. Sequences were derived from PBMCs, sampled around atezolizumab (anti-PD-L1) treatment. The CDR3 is CASSASGGLAGVNEQFF. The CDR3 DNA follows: TGTGCCAGCAGCGCGAGCGGGGGACTAGCGGGGGTGAATGAGCAGTTCTTC.